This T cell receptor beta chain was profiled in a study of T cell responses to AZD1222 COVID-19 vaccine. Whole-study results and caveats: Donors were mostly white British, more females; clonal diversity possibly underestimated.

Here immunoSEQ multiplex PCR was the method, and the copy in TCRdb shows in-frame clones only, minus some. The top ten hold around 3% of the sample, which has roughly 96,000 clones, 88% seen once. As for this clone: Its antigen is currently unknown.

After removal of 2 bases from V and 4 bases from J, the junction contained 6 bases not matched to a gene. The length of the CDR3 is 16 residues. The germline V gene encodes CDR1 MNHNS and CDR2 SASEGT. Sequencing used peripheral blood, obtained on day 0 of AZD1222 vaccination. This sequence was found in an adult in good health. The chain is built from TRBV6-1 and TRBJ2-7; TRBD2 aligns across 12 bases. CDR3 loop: CASSEPLAGGIYEQYF. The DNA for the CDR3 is TGTGCCAGCAGTGAACCCCTAGCGGGAGGGATATACGAGCAGTACTTC.